The T cell receptor beta chain described here comes from a study of vaccination and CD4 T cells after COVID-19. Study information: Post-COVID sampling occurred a median 101 days after diagnosis (range 35 to 161). Overlapping SARS-CoV-2, HCoV-NL63, HCoV-OC43 and HCoV-229E spike peptides were used to stimulate cells. General study results and limits: Post-infection sampling omitted early timepoints and covered relatively few convalescent patients.

Cultured CD4+ T cell DNA was sequenced using the Oncomine TCR Beta short-read assay. One entry per CDR3 protein, called by TCRdb with MiXCR from the PCR reads. The sample lists around 8,100 distinct CDR3 sequences, just over 55% occurring once. The V and J ends lost 1 base and 4 bases respectively, with 14 bases between them. CDR1 is SEHNR, CDR2 FQNEAQ, per germline (reference sequence). The CDR3 has 16 residues. The treatment here: roughly ten-day PBMC culture with coronavirus spike peptide pools or control peptides (ViraFEST assay). This clonotype has only a few counts. Antigen: not known. The sample taken for sequencing was CD4+ T cells from blood, cultured in vitro. This TCR derives from a human donor who had recovered from COVID-19. The chain employs TRBV7-9 and TRBJ1-5; D remains unclear. The CDR3 loop reads CASSLDTAMGNQPQHF. CDR3 in DNA: TGTGCCAGCAGCTTAGACACAGCCATGGGGAATCAGCCCCAGCATTTT.